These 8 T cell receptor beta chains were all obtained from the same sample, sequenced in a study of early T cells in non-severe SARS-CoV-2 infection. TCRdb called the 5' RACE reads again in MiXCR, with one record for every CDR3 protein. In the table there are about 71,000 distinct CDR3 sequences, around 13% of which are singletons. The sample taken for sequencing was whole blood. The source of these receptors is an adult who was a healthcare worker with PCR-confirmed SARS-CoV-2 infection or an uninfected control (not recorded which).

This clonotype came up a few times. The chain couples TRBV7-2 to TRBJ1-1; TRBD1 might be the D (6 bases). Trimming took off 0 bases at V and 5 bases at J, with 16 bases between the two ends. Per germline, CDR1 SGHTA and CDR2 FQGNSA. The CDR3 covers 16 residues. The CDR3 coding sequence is TGTGCCAGCAGCTTAGCAGTGGGCGGGGGGCGGACTGAAGCTTTCTTT. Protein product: CASSLAVGGGRTEAFF.

CDR3 amino acids: CASSYPDITGELFF. For the CDR3, the DNA is TGTGCCAGCAGTTACCCCGACATTACCGGGGAGCTGTTTTTT. The chain recombines TRBV6-6 with TRBJ2-2, with D unresolved. CDR1 and CDR2 from the germline V gene are MNHNY and SVGAGI (reference sequence). V lost 2 bases and J lost 5, with 9 bases in between. This CDR3 is built from 14 residues.

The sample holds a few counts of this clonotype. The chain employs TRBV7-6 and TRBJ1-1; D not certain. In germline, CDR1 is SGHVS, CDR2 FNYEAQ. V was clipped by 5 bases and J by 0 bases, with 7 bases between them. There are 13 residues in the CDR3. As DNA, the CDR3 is TGTGCCAGCAGCAAGGACCTGAACACTGAAGCTTTCTTT. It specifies CASSKDLNTEAFF.

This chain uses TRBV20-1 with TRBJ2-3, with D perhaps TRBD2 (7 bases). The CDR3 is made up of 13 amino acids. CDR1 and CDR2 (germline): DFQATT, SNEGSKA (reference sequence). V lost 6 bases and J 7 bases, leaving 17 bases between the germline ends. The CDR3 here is CSAMGGGGHTQYF. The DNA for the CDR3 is TGCAGTGCCATGGGGGGGGGCGGACATACGCAGTATTTT.

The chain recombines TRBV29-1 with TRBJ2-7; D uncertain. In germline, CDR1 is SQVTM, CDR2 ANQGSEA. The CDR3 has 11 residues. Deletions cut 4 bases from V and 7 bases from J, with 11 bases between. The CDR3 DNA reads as TGCAGCGTTGGAGGTCCGGAGGAGCAGTACTTC. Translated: CSVGGPEEQYF.

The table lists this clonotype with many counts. The CDR3: CSVEEGNTEAFF. In nucleotides, the CDR3 is TGCAGCGTTGAAGAAGGGAACACTGAAGCTTTCTTT. This sequence joins TRBV29-1 and TRBJ1-1; no definite D call. V lost 0 bases to trimming and J lost 1 base, with 3 bases between them. The germline V gene has CDR1 SQVTM and CDR2 ANQGSEA. The CDR3 covers 12 residues.

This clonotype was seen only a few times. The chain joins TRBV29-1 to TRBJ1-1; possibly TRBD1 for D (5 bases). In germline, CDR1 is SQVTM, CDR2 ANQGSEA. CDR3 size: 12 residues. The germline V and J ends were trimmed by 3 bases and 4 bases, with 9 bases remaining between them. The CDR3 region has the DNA TGCAGCGTTGAGGACAATCCCACTGAAGCTTTCTTT. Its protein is CSVEDNPTEAFF.

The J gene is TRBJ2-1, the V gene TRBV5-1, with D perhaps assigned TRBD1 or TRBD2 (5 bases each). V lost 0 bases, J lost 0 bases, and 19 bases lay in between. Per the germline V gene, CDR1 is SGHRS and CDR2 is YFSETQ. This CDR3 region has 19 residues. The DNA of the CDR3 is TGCGCCAGCAGCTTGGATCCATCCCGAGGGGAAAGCTCCTACAATGAGCAGTTCTTC. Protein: CASSLDPSRGESSYNEQFF.